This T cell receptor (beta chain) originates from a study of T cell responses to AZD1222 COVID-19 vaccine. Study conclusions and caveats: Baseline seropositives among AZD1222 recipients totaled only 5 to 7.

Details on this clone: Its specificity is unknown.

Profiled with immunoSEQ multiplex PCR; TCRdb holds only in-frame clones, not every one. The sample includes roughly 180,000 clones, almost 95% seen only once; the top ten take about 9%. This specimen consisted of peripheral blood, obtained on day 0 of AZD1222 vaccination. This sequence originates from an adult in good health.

The CDR3 protein is CASSRNRGTNQPQHF. CDR3 nucleotides: TGTGCCAGCAGCCGGAACAGGGGGACCAATCAGCCCCAGCATTTT. This rearrangement joins TRBV6-6 to TRBJ1-5; 8 bases line up with TRBD1. The germline V gene encodes CDR1 MNHNY and CDR2 SVGAGI (reference sequence). The CDR3 is 15 residues long. The V gene end was trimmed by 6 bases and the J gene end by 3 bases; junction bases not matched to a gene: 7.